This T cell receptor (beta chain) was obtained from a study of T cells after yellow fever vaccination. Findings and limits, study-wide: Booster samples showed a return of most primary-vaccination clones (roughly 96% CD4, about 85% CD8). Overlap between CD4 and CD8 compartments was detected for a small share of clonotypes.

The CDR3 is 14 amino acids. Trimming at V came to 4 bases and at J to 10 bases, leaving 2 bases not matched to a gene. The V gene's germline CDR1 is SGHTA and CDR2 FQGNSA. UMIs and a universal primer site were added when TCR cDNA was made by 5'RACE template switching. TCRdb analysed the 5' RACE reads with MiXCR anew, one entry per CDR3 protein. The sample lists some 130,000 distinct CDR3 sequences, 6.6% seen once, with under 0.7% in the top ten. This clonotype was picked up many times. Antigen unknown. The chain is built from TRBV7-2 and TRBJ2-1; TRBD2 matches 15 bases. The clonotype comes from a young man who received the YFV17D yellow fever vaccine. This specimen consisted of CD4+ T cells sorted from PBMCs, obtained 10 days after the yellow fever booster vaccination. This CDR3 reads CASSSGLAGGEQFF. The DNA for the CDR3 is TGTGCCAGCAGCTCGGGACTAGCGGGAGGCGAGCAGTTCTTC.